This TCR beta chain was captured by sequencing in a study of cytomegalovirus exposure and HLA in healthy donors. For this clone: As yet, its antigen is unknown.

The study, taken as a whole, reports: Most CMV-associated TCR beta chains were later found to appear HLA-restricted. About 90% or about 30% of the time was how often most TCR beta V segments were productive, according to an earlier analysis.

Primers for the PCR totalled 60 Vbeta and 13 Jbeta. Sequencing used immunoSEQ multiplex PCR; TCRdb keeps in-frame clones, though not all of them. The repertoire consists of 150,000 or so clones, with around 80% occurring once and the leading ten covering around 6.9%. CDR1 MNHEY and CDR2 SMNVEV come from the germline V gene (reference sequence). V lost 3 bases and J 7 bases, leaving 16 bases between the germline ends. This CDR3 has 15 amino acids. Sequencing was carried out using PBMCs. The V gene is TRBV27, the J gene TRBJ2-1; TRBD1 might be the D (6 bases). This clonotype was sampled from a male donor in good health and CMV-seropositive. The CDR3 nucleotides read TGTGCCAGCAGTTTGGTCAGGGGAAGTAAGAATGAGCAGTTCTTC. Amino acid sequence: CASSLVRGSKNEQFF.